This T cell receptor (beta chain) was identified in a study of CD8+ T cells in alopecia areata. Findings and caveats of the study: Scalp lesions, especially in alopecia totalis/universalis, had higher clonality than normal scalp. The treated group had a single nonresponder, limiting CD8+ expansion-response conclusions.

Treatment defined: oral pan-JAK inhibitor, 5-10 mg twice daily. Points on this clone: Antigen specificity is unknown.

RNA, once extracted, was reverse transcribed into cDNA for use as the sequencing template. The repertoire was sequenced with immunoSEQ multiplex PCR; TCRdb's copy has only in-frame clones and lacks some. The sample includes 90,000 to 120,000 clones, about four fifths of them seen just once. The receptor's source is a human donor with alopecia areata. The sample in question was CD8+ T cells sorted from blood, obtained at week 24, from a patient treated with tofacitinib.

The CDR3 nucleotides are TGTGCCAGCAGGGCTGAGCAGTTCTTC. Its protein is CASRAEQFF. The chain recombines TRBV6-1 with TRBJ2-1; D ambiguous. CDR3 length equals 9 residues. V shed 6 bases and J shed 9 bases, with 3 bases lying between them. The V gene's germline CDR1 is MNHNS and CDR2 SASEGT.